A single sample is the source of the 30 T cell receptor beta chains below, sequenced in a study of cytotoxic CD8 clonotypes in ibrutinib-treated CLL. Some clones are missing from TCRdb's copy, which holds only in-frame ones; the method was immunoSEQ multiplex PCR. Seen here are more than 50,000 clones, roughly 59% observed once, and the top ten hold around 15%. Specimen: PBMCs, collected after 12 months of ibrutinib treatment. These receptor sequences come from a human donor with chronic lymphocytic leukemia.

This chain joins TRBV14 and TRBJ2-7; D might be TRBD1 (5 bases). V shed 5 bases and J shed 4 bases, with 12 bases lying between them. CDR3 length: 13 residues. The germline V gene encodes CDR1 SGHDN and CDR2 FVKESK. The CDR3 loop is CASSRYTGYEQYF. CDR3 DNA sequence: TGTGCCAGCAGCAGATATACAGGTTACGAGCAGTACTTC.

This chain joins TRBV5-4 and TRBJ2-5, with 10 bases identical to TRBD2. Unmatched junction bases numbered 8, after V lost 2 bases and J lost 7 bases. Germline V gene data show CDR1 as SGHNT and CDR2 as YYREEE (reference sequence). The CDR3 totals 15 residues. CDR3 nucleotides: TGTGCCAGCAGCTTCGAGCTAGCGGGAGTTGTGACCCAGTACTTC. It encodes CASSFELAGVVTQYF.

This clone has ten or more counts. This rearrangement joins TRBV10-3 to TRBJ2-5, with D possibly being TRBD1 or TRBD2 (5 bases each). Trimming shortened V by 2 bases and J by 2 bases, and 12 bases separated the two germline ends. This CDR3 comprises 15 residues. The germline V gene encodes CDR1 ENHRY and CDR2 SYGVKD. The CDR3 protein is CAISEPGAGQETQYF. CDR3 coding DNA: TGTGCCATCAGTGAGCCCGGGGCGGGTCAAGAGACCCAGTACTTC.

The genes are TRBV9 and TRBJ1-6; D is unresolved. Germline lookup yields CDR1 SGDLS and CDR2 YYNGEE. This CDR3 contains 14 residues. Trimming stripped 4 bases from V and 0 bases from J, with 5 bases between. CDR3 protein: CASSINSYNSPLHF. The CDR3 bases are TGTGCCAGCAGCATCAACTCCTATAATTCACCCCTCCACTTT. The full variable domain, with the rest looked up from reference TRBV9 and TRBJ1-6, is DSGVTQTPKHLITATGQRVTLRCSPRSGDLSVYWYQQSLDQGLQFLIQYYNGEERAKGNILERFSAQQFPDLHSELNLSSLELGDSALYFCASSINSYNSPLHFGNGTRLTVT.

This clone was seen more than once but under ten times. V gene TRBV5-1 combines with J gene TRBJ2-7; the match to TRBD1 covers 8 bases. After removal of 4 bases from V and 5 bases from J, the junction contained 11 bases not matched to a gene. From germline, CDR1 is SGHRS and CDR2 YFSETQ. The CDR3 spans 15 residues. CDR3 sequence reads: CASSTGTGSTDEQYF. CDR3 bases: TGCGCCAGCAGCACTGGGACAGGTTCGACGGACGAGCAGTACTTC.

The genes are TRBV6-6 and TRBJ2-5; TRBD1 matches 8 bases. This CDR3 spans 13 amino acids. Germline V gene lookup returns CDR1 MNHNY and CDR2 SVGAGI (reference sequence). V was clipped by 7 bases and J by 5 bases; unmatched bases: 6. This CDR3 is CASTGTGYETQYF. In nucleotides, the CDR3 is TGTGCCAGCACCGGGACAGGATATGAGACCCAGTACTTC.

The chain links TRBV19 to TRBJ2-3; D is ambiguous. Trimming cost V 7 bases and J 6 bases, with 14 bases left between them. The CDR3 contains 13 residues. Germline lookup yields CDR1 LNHDA and CDR2 SQIVND (reference sequence). CDR3 loop: CASNQRVHDTQYF. The CDR3 region has the DNA TGTGCCAGTAACCAGCGCGTACATGATACGCAGTATTTT. Variable domain in full (rest from reference TRBV19 and TRBJ2-3): DGGITQSPKYLFRKEGQNVTLSCEQNLNHDAMYWYRQDPGQGLRLIYYSQIVNDFQKGDIAEGYSVSREKKESFPLTVTSAQKNPTAFYLCASNQRVHDTQYFGPGTRLTVL.

In its sample, this clone was seen a few times. The J gene is TRBJ2-4, the V gene TRBV10-1; possible D gene TRBD2, 6 bases. Germline values: CDR1 WNHNN, CDR2 SYGVQD (reference sequence). Deletions cut 2 bases from V and 6 bases from J, with 11 bases between. CDR3 length: 14 amino acids. DNA of the CDR3: TGCGCCAGCAGTGAGGGACTATCCAGAAACATTCAGTACTTC. Protein: CASSEGLSRNIQYF.

This clone was seen more than once but under ten times. The rearrangement uses TRBV5-8 and TRBJ2-5; tentative D call: TRBD2 (6 bases). V was shortened by 3 bases and J by 1 base, with 16 bases between the two germline ends. The length of the CDR3 is 16 residues. CDR1 is SGHTS and CDR2 is YDEGEE in the germline V gene. For the CDR3, the DNA is TGTGCCAGCAGCTCCCTGGACGGGACTTCCCAAGAGACCCAGTACTTC. Amino acid sequence: CASSSLDGTSQETQYF.

Turning to this clone: One junction end does not reproduce the germline sequence, and a read error may be involved. The chain combines TRBV5-1 with TRBJ2-2, with 13 bases aligning to TRBD2. The CDR3 is 16 residues long. CDR1 and CDR2 (germline): SGHRS, YFSETQ. The CDR3 sequence is CGSKGTSGTDTGELFF. DNA for the CDR3: TGCGGCAGCAAGGGGACTAGCGGGACAGACACCGGGGAGCTGTTTTTT.

CDR3: CASSLAGDGSPNYGYTF. The CDR3 DNA reads as TGTGCCAGCAGCTTGGCCGGGGACGGAAGCCCTAACTATGGCTACACCTTC. The chain has TRBV5-8 and TRBJ1-2; tentative D call: TRBD1 (5 bases). The CDR3 contains 17 residues. Germline CDR1 is SGHTS and CDR2 is YDEGEE. Trimming took 0 bases from V and 0 from J, leaving 15 bases between them.

The rearrangement uses TRBV7-8 and TRBJ2-7; tentatively, D is TRBD2 (5 bases). CDR3 length equals 14 residues. Trimming removed 1 base at V and 6 bases at J, with 13 bases between. From germline, CDR1 is SGHVS and CDR2 FQNEAQ. In DNA, the CDR3 is TGTGCCAGCAGCTTAGACGGCTGGAGCGGCGAGCAGTACGTC. This translates into CASSLDGWSGEQYV.

The chain combines TRBV27 with TRBJ2-7; no clear D. Germline CDR1 is MNHEY and CDR2 is SMNVEV (reference sequence). V lost 4 bases and J 4 bases, leaving 14 bases between the germline ends. The CDR3 loop spans 14 amino acids. In nucleotides, the CDR3 is TGTGCCAGCAGTTCGATCACGACCGAATACGAGCAGTACTTC. It is translated as CASSSITTEYEQYF.

This sequence joins TRBV25-1 and TRBJ2-7; D is possibly TRBD2 (6 bases). CDR3 length equals 15 residues. The V end was cut by 3 bases, the J end by 0 bases, with 12 bases between. The V gene's germline CDR1 is MGHDK and CDR2 SYGVNS. The CDR3 loop reads CASSDPSVSSYEQYF. CDR3 nucleotides: TGTGCCAGCAGTGACCCTAGCGTTAGCTCCTACGAGCAGTACTTC.

This clone was detected a few times. The genes are TRBV29-1 and TRBJ1-5; no clear D. The length of the CDR3 is 12 residues. Germline V lookup: CDR1 SQVTM, CDR2 ANQGSEA. Trimming shortened V by 6 bases and J by 0 bases, and 6 bases separated the two germline ends. The CDR3 sequence is CSVSYSNQPQHF. Written as DNA, the CDR3 is TGCAGCGTCTCCTATAGCAATCAGCCCCAGCATTTT.

This clone was detected only once. J is TRBJ2-3 and V is TRBV5-1; 9 nucleotides line up with TRBD2. The junction had 5 bases not matched to a gene; V was cut back by 0 bases and J by 3 bases. In germline, CDR1 is SGHRS, CDR2 YFSETQ. The CDR3 spans 16 residues. The CDR3 protein is CASSLAGGLATDTQYF. In DNA form, the CDR3 reads TGCGCCAGCAGCTTGGCGGGTGGACTAGCGACAGATACGCAGTATTTT.

This clone has just one count. This chain joins TRBV14 and TRBJ2-7; TRBD2 might be the D (6 bases). Germline V gives CDR1 SGHDN, CDR2 FVKESK. The V end was cut by 2 bases, the J end by 2 bases, with 13 bases between. The CDR3 extends over 15 amino acids. Here the CDR3 DNA reads TGTGCCAGCAGCCAAATCCTAGCGAGTACCTACGAGCAGTACTTC. It specifies CASSQILASTYEQYF.

V usage is TRBV9 and J usage is TRBJ2-5; 7 bases are shared with TRBD2. The CDR3 loop spans 14 amino acids. Trimming cost V 2 bases and J 7 bases; bases outside gene matches: 8. The V gene's germline CDR1 is SGDLS and CDR2 YYNGEE. CDR3 protein: CASSVSDSSGTQYF. For the CDR3, the DNA is TGTGCCAGCAGCGTGTCGGACTCTAGCGGGACCCAGTACTTC.

This chain links TRBV11-2 with TRBJ2-5; 10 bases fit TRBD1. The length of the CDR3 is 15 residues. Looked up from germline, CDR1 is SGHAT and CDR2 is FQNNGV. The ends lost 4 bases at V and 3 bases at J; junction bases unmatched: 5. The CDR3 spells CASSSRTGGEETQYF. The DNA for the CDR3 is TGTGCCAGCAGCTCCAGGACAGGGGGTGAAGAGACCCAGTACTTC.

The chain recombines TRBV2 with TRBJ2-7, with D unclear. CDR3 length: 11 amino acids. The germline V gene encodes CDR1 SNHLY and CDR2 FYNNEI. V was cut by 7 bases and J by 4 bases, with 8 bases left in between. The CDR3 reads CASNKEYEQYV. CDR3 nucleotides: TGTGCCAGCAATAAAGAATACGAGCAGTACGTC.

CDR3: CASSLAGGREGRTDTQYF. The CDR3 DNA follows: TGCGCCAGCAGCCTGGCCGGCGGGCGGGAGGGGCGCACAGATACGCAGTATTTT. J is TRBJ2-3 and V is TRBV5-1; TRBD2 matches 9 bases. The CDR3 sequence is 18 residues long. Germline V gene lookup returns CDR1 SGHRS and CDR2 YFSETQ. Unmatched junction bases numbered 13, after V lost 4 bases and J lost 1 base.

The count of this clone is one. The J gene is TRBJ1-3, the V gene TRBV5-1; D may be TRBD1 (5 bases). This CDR3 is 16 amino acids long. Germline CDR1 is SGHRS and CDR2 is YFSETQ. The V end was cut by 4 bases, the J end by 2 bases, with 16 bases between. The DNA of the CDR3 is TGCGCCAGCAGCCAGGGTGGTGGTGGGACTGGAAACACCATATATTTT. It yields the protein CASSQGGGGTGNTIYF.

This clone was observed many times. This rearrangement joins TRBV4-1 to TRBJ1-2; TRBD1 matches 9 bases. Trimming removed 1 base from V and 7 bases from J; junction bases left unmatched: 4. CDR1 MGHRA and CDR2 YSYEKL come from the germline V gene. This CDR3 is built from 14 residues. The CDR3 nucleotides are TGCGCCAGCAGCCAAGCGGGACAGGGAGTTGGCTACACCTTC. Its translation: CASSQAGQGVGYTF.

This clone was seen many times. This specimen includes other DNA sequences encoding the same CDR3. CDR3 sequence reads: CASSLLTGVGSGANVLTF. CDR3 DNA: TGCGCCAGCAGCTTGCTAACAGGGGTGGGTTCTGGGGCCAACGTCCTGACTTTC. This chain joins TRBV5-1 and TRBJ2-6; 7 bases agree with TRBD1. CDR1 is SGHRS and CDR2 is YFSETQ in the germline V gene. J was trimmed by 1 base and V by 1 base; bases with no gene match: 8. This CDR3 contains 18 residues.

This clone is a singleton in its sample. The chain is built from TRBV7-9 and TRBJ2-3, with D unclear. Germline V gives CDR1 SEHNR, CDR2 FQNEAQ (reference sequence). V lost 6 bases, J lost 0 bases, and 16 bases lay in between. This CDR3 spans 16 amino acids. The CDR3 nucleotides read TGTGCCAGCAGTTCTGCTAGTGCTACTAGCACAGATACGCAGTATTTT. It specifies CASSSASATSTDTQYF.

J is TRBJ2-5 and V is TRBV9; 9 bases fit TRBD2. The CDR3 contains 15 residues. Germline V gene data show CDR1 as SGDLS and CDR2 as YYNGEE. V trimming: 4 bases; J trimming: 5 bases; junction bases outside the gene matches: 9. CDR3 nucleotides: TGTGCCAGCAGCCCGCGAGGTAGCGGGAGTGAGACCCAGTACTTC. Translating gives CASSPRGSGSETQYF.

The chain couples TRBV4-1 to TRBJ2-5, with TRBD2 matching over 12 bases. Germline values: CDR1 MGHRA, CDR2 YSYEKL. CDR3 length: 17 residues. V was pared by 0 bases and J by 4 bases, with 6 bases of the junction left unmatched. CDR3: CASSQDLLAGGRETQYF. In DNA form, the CDR3 reads TGCGCCAGCAGCCAAGACCTACTAGCGGGGGGCCGAGAGACCCAGTACTTC.

This clone was seen just once. The chain joins TRBV11-2 to TRBJ2-3, with 7 bases aligning to TRBD1. The junction had 4 bases not matched to a gene; V was cut back by 0 bases and J by 1 base. The CDR3 length is 16 residues. Per the germline V gene, CDR1 is SGHAT and CDR2 is FQNNGV. This CDR3 reads CASSLEGGAGTDTQYF. The CDR3 coding sequence is TGTGCCAGCAGCTTAGAAGGGGGCGCGGGCACAGATACGCAGTATTTT.

The CDR3 DNA follows: TGCGCCAGCAGCCAAGGGGGAATGGGCACTGAAGCTTTCTTT. This translates into CASSQGGMGTEAFF. The chain carries TRBV4-1 and TRBJ1-1; D not certain. CDR1 MGHRA and CDR2 YSYEKL come from the germline V gene. Trimming removed 1 base at V and 4 bases at J, with 10 bases between. The CDR3 runs to 14 residues.

This clone was seen only a few times. The chain carries TRBV6-1 and TRBJ2-1; D unclear. This CDR3 comprises 15 residues. The V gene lost 7 bases and the J gene lost 8 bases, with 21 bases spanning the gap. Germline V gives CDR1 MNHNS, CDR2 SASEGT. CDR3 bases: TGTGCCAGCATACGGGTTTCCAACGCTGGCCATGAGCAGTTCTTC. Protein sequence: CASIRVSNAGHEQFF.